This is a list of T cell receptor beta chains from one sample in a study of blood T cell repertoires in COVID-19. The protocol was immunoSEQ multiplex PCR, while the TCRdb copy is restricted to in-frame clones and leaves out a portion. The repertoire holds some 41,000 clones, with nearly 85% as singletons. Sequenced material: peripheral blood. These receptors came from an older man in a cohort sampled during active COVID-19. The CDR3 runs from the conserved cysteine through the conserved F or W. The order of the fields is D gene, V gene, J gene, CDR3 protein. The D gene is left open where the match is weak.

d_call: TRBD2; v_call: TRBV30; j_call: TRBJ2-1; cdr3_aa: CAWDPGLWNEQFF
d_call: TRBD1; v_call: TRBV29-1; j_call: TRBJ1-2; cdr3_aa: CSVGGTGGLRTNYGYTF
d_call: TRBD2; v_call: TRBV9; j_call: TRBJ2-1; cdr3_aa: CASSVRPGLAGRGPNVEQFF
d_call: NA; v_call: TRBV27; j_call: TRBJ1-5; cdr3_aa: CASSLKRNQPQHF
d_call: NA; v_call: TRBV5-4; j_call: TRBJ2-3; cdr3_aa: CASSFDRWSDTQYF
d_call: TRBD2; v_call: TRBV29-1; j_call: TRBJ2-1; cdr3_aa: CSVPRTSGVSYNEQFF
d_call: NA; v_call: TRBV27; j_call: TRBJ1-1; cdr3_aa: CASSLNLGKNTEAFF
d_call: TRBD1; v_call: TRBV19; j_call: TRBJ2-2; cdr3_aa: CASSITGGSGGELFF
d_call: NA; v_call: TRBV28; j_call: TRBJ1-1; cdr3_aa: CASISGQNTEAFF
d_call: NA; v_call: TRBV6-5; j_call: TRBJ1-1; cdr3_aa: CASSLQGNTEAFF
d_call: TRBD1; v_call: TRBV7-8; j_call: TRBJ1-2; cdr3_aa: CASSLGQNYGYTF
d_call: TRBD1; v_call: TRBV7-9; j_call: TRBJ1-4; cdr3_aa: CASSPDRGHSNEKLFF
d_call: TRBD1; v_call: TRBV7-9; j_call: TRBJ1-2; cdr3_aa: CASSLGGGQGDGYTF
d_call: NA; v_call: TRBV28; j_call: TRBJ1-2; cdr3_aa: CASSSYLGGGNTNYGYTF
d_call: NA; v_call: TRBV6-1; j_call: TRBJ2-5; cdr3_aa: CASSEPGRGQETQYF
d_call: NA; v_call: TRBV11-3; j_call: TRBJ2-5; cdr3_aa: CASSLPPGGGRETQYF
d_call: NA; v_call: TRBV7-9; j_call: TRBJ2-2; cdr3_aa: CASSLDGRLRSNTGELFF
d_call: TRBD1; v_call: TRBV3-1/TRBV3-2; j_call: TRBJ1-4; cdr3_aa: CASSSGQATNEKLFF
d_call: TRBD1; v_call: TRBV7-2; j_call: TRBJ1-3; cdr3_aa: CASRQGAGNTIYF
d_call: TRBD2; v_call: TRBV7-9; j_call: TRBJ2-5; cdr3_aa: CASIRTGTSGVETQYF
d_call: TRBD2; v_call: TRBV5-5; j_call: TRBJ2-1; cdr3_aa: CASSSSGSSYNEQFF
d_call: NA; v_call: TRBV28; j_call: TRBJ2-7; cdr3_aa: CASSLPLGPGVYEQYF
d_call: TRBD1; v_call: TRBV7-9; j_call: TRBJ1-2; cdr3_aa: CASSLRDSYGYTF
d_call: NA; v_call: TRBV5-4; j_call: TRBJ1-4; cdr3_aa: CASSVTSGRKLFF
d_call: TRBD1; v_call: TRBV5-1; j_call: TRBJ1-2; cdr3_aa: CASSQDRPSGYTF
d_call: NA; v_call: TRBV28; j_call: TRBJ1-5; cdr3_aa: CASSFNGQGRNQPQHF
d_call: TRBD2; v_call: TRBV9; j_call: TRBJ2-5; cdr3_aa: CASSVRGRVQETQYF
d_call: NA; v_call: TRBV5-1; j_call: TRBJ1-1; cdr3_aa: CASSLSQVNTEAFF